A single sample gave rise to the 2 T cell receptor beta chains below, sequenced in a study of tissue T cells after allogeneic stem cell transplantation. Assay used: immunoSEQ multiplex PCR; TCRdb lists only in-frame clones, some missing. The repertoire holds roughly 7,000 clones, about 56% seen once, with roughly 21% in the top ten. This sample comprised duodenum tissue, obtained at autopsy. The receptor source for this set is an older female donor with lung cancer.

The CDR3 is CASSFFREVDGYTF. DNA of the CDR3: TGTGCCAGCAGCTTTTTTCGGGAAGTGGATGGCTACACCTTC. The genes are TRBV5-5 and TRBJ1-2; unclear D gene. The CDR3 loop spans 14 amino acids. Trimming shortened V by 2 bases and J by 6 bases, and 14 bases separated the two germline ends. Looked up from germline, CDR1 is SGHKS and CDR2 is YYEKEE (reference sequence).

This chain connects TRBV29-1 to TRBJ1-3; D is ambiguous. V lost 7 bases, J lost 0 bases, and 16 bases lay in between. CDR1 is SQVTM, CDR2 ANQGSEA, per germline. This CDR3 comprises 15 residues. CDR3 protein: CSASGEFNSGNTIYF. CDR3 coding DNA: TGCAGCGCCTCCGGCGAGTTTAACTCTGGAAACACCATATATTTT.